These 18 T cell receptor beta chains were sequenced from one sample in a study of T cell repertoires in cytomegalovirus infection. Via MiXCR, TCRdb re-called the reads, giving one row per CDR3 protein. The table records some 500,000 distinct CDR3 sequences, roughly 43% of them present only once. These receptors' targets are unknown. Source: cultured PBMCs, taken from culture after CMV antigen stimulation. The origin of the receptors is a human donor in good health (CMV status not recorded). Some clones in this sample may be carry-over from other donors' samples.

This clonotype was counted at least ten times. The rearrangement links TRBV7-2 to TRBJ2-5; 13 nucleotides line up with TRBD2. The CDR3 covers 18 residues. The V and J ends lost 5 bases and 1 base, in that order; junction bases with no gene match: 10. CDR1 SGHTA and CDR2 FQGNSA come from the germline V gene. CDR3 sequence: CASSPLVRLAGGQETQYF. The CDR3 DNA reads TGTGCCAGCAGCCCACTGGTTCGACTAGCGGGAGGCCAAGAGACCCAGTACTTC.

This chain uses TRBV27 with TRBJ2-7, with a possible D match to TRBD2 (5 bases). V was cut by 2 bases and J by 8 bases, with 13 bases left in between. The germline gives CDR1 MNHEY, CDR2 SMNVEV (reference sequence). This CDR3 is 13 amino acids long. The CDR3 DNA reads TGTGCCAGCAGTTTAAAGCTGGCTAGCCAGCAGTACTTC. As protein: CASSLKLASQQYF.

The chain carries TRBV7-8 and TRBJ1-6; 10 bases are a match to TRBD1. The CDR3 is 16 residues long. V was clipped by 5 bases and J by 5 bases; unmatched bases: 6. Germline lookup yields CDR1 SGHVS and CDR2 FQNEAQ. The CDR3 region has the DNA TGTGCCAGCAGCCCCTATGGGACAGGGGATAATTCACCCCTCCACTTT. Residues: CASSPYGTGDNSPLHF.

This chain uses TRBV24-1 with TRBJ2-3, with 13 positions matching TRBD2. After removal of 1 base from V and 2 bases from J, the junction contained 23 bases not matched to a gene. This CDR3 spans 24 amino acids. Germline CDR1 and CDR2: KGHDR and SFDVKD. The CDR3 loop reads CATSDLPPFTLGLAGLPNTDTQYF. DNA of the CDR3: TGTGCCACCAGTGATTTACCCCCCTTTACCCTGGGACTAGCGGGGCTCCCTAACACAGATACGCAGTATTTT.

Here the CDR3 DNA reads TGTGCCAGCAGCTTGGCGTGGGATGAGCAGTTCTTC. Translation gives CASSLAWDEQFF. V usage is TRBV7-4 and J usage is TRBJ2-1; D is ambiguous. From germline, CDR1 is SGHVT and CDR2 SQSDAQ. V lost 3 bases to trimming and J lost 8 bases, with 8 bases between them. The CDR3 loop spans 12 amino acids.

The chain joins TRBV10-2 to TRBJ1-5, with 7 bases that match TRBD1. Germline V gives CDR1 WSHSY, CDR2 SAAADI. With 8 bases clipped from V and 5 bases from J, the junction kept 9 bases outside the gene matches. The CDR3 totals 14 residues. The chain's CDR3 is CASRGGQRDQPQHF. In DNA, the CDR3 is TGCGCCAGCCGGGGGGGACAGCGGGATCAGCCCCAGCATTTT.

The V gene is TRBV30, the J gene TRBJ1-1; D not certain. The germline V gene encodes CDR1 GTSNPN and CDR2 SVGIG (reference sequence). The CDR3 spans 11 residues. V lost 6 bases and J lost 5, with 10 bases in between. The CDR3: CACPTGTEAFF. In nucleotides, the CDR3 is TGTGCCTGCCCTACTGGGACTGAAGCTTTCTTT.

This clonotype appeared a few times. The chain has TRBV27 and TRBJ2-7; TRBD2 aligns across 14 bases. CDR3 length equals 20 residues. V lost 8 bases and J lost 4; bases outside the gene matches: 22. Germline CDR1 is MNHEY and CDR2 is SMNVEV (reference sequence). The CDR3 sequence is CASRPGLAGVWTSGIYEQYF. The CDR3 nucleotides read TGTGCCAGCCGACCGGGACTAGCGGGGGTGTGGACGTCGGGAATATACGAGCAGTACTTC.

This clonotype appeared a few times. The J gene is TRBJ1-4, the V gene TRBV2; D ambiguous. The CDR3 length is 11 residues. CDR1 and CDR2 (germline): SNHLY, FYNNEI. Trimming pared 6 bases from V and 8 bases from J, leaving 7 bases between. The CDR3 protein is CASRYSEKLFF. CDR3 nucleotides: TGTGCCAGCAGGTACAGCGAAAAACTGTTTTTT.

This rearrangement joins TRBV6-6 to TRBJ1-5; 8 bases map to TRBD1. Germline V lookup: CDR1 MNHNY, CDR2 SVGAGI (reference sequence). The CDR3 spans 14 residues. The V and J ends lost 4 bases and 6 bases, in that order; junction bases with no gene match: 5. The CDR3 region is CASSFGQGGQPQHF. For the CDR3, the DNA is TGTGCCAGCAGTTTCGGACAGGGTGGTCAGCCCCAGCATTTT.

This clonotype was detected ten times or more. The chain employs TRBV7-2 and TRBJ2-5; possible D gene TRBD2, 5 bases. The V end lost 3 bases, the J end lost 5 bases, and 10 bases lay between the germline ends. The CDR3 sequence is 13 residues long. Germline loops: CDR1 SGHTA, CDR2 FQGNSA. DNA for the CDR3: TGTGCCAGCAGCTTGAGGGAAACCGAGACCCAGTACTTC. Translated: CASSLRETETQYF.

The chain employs TRBV6-2 or TRBV6-3 and TRBJ2-7, with TRBD1 as a possible D gene (6 bases). V was cut by 2 bases and J by 5 bases, with 19 bases left in between. The germline gives CDR1 MNHEY, CDR2 SVGEGT. CDR3 length: 16 amino acids. The CDR3 DNA is TGTGCCAGCAGTTACGGCCCTACAGGGTTCCAGAACGAGCAGTACTTC. Encoded protein: CASSYGPTGFQNEQYF.

This clonotype was counted many times. The gene calls are TRBV7-2 and TRBJ2-3, with D tentatively TRBD2 (7 bases). The CDR3 contains 13 residues. Trimming pared 6 bases from V and 5 bases from J, leaving 12 bases between. Germline assignment: CDR1 SGHTA and CDR2 FQGNSA. The CDR3 loop is CASSLGGLDTQYF. CDR3 DNA sequence: TGTGCCAGCAGTTTGGGGGGGCTAGATACGCAGTATTTT.

The chain couples TRBV7-6 to TRBJ2-1, with D possibly being TRBD1 or TRBD2 (5 bases each). Germline V gives CDR1 SGHVS, CDR2 FNYEAQ. This CDR3 is 15 amino acids long. Trimming left V 5 bases short and J 4 bases short, with 15 bases between. DNA of the CDR3: TGTGCCAGCAGCGCCACGAGGGGAGCATACAATGAGCAGTTCTTC. Translating it yields CASSATRGAYNEQFF.

The rearrangement uses TRBV20-1 and TRBJ2-7, with D possibly matching TRBD2 (6 bases). Between the trimmed V and J ends, which lost 5 bases and 0 bases, there was a span of 17 bases. Germline V gives CDR1 DFQATT, CDR2 SNEGSKA (reference sequence). CDR3 length equals 15 residues. The CDR3 is CSARAGSYSSYEQYF. CDR3 bases: TGCAGTGCTCGGGCGGGGAGTTATAGCTCCTACGAGCAGTACTTC.

This clonotype was counted ten times or more. The chain links TRBV7-8 to TRBJ2-5, with no clear D. V was trimmed by 6 bases and J by 5 bases, leaving 1 base between them. The CDR3 is 9 residues long. CDR1 and CDR2 (germline): SGHVS, FQNEAQ. CDR3 residues: CASSETQYF. CDR3 DNA: TGTGCCAGCAGTGAGACCCAGTACTTC.

The rearrangement uses TRBV20-1 and TRBJ2-3, with D tentatively TRBD2 (7 bases). The germline V gene encodes CDR1 DFQATT and CDR2 SNEGSKA (reference sequence). Trimming removed 5 bases at V and 5 bases at J, with 23 bases between. The CDR3 runs to 16 residues. The CDR3, as DNA: TGCAGTGCTGGAGTACCCGGGTGGAGGGGGGGAGATACGCAGTATTTT. Its protein product is CSAGVPGWRGGDTQYF.

This chain links TRBV12-3 or TRBV12-4 with TRBJ1-3; D unresolved. V gave up 3 bases and J gave up 0 bases, with 6 bases separating them. This CDR3 is built from 14 residues. CDR3 sequence: CASSFFTSGNTIYF. The CDR3 bases are TGTGCCAGCAGTTTTTTCACCTCTGGAAACACCATATATTTT.